This T cell receptor (beta chain) was sequenced for a study of regulatory dendritic cells for organ transplantation. Overall study: On day 6, the dendritic cells were exposed to LPS.

Broader study findings: Regulatory dendritic cells appeared to expand memory CD8+ clones less than mature ones.

In regard to this clone: Antigen unknown.

Allogeneic regulatory or mature dendritic cells were co-cultured for under six days with CFSE-labeled sorted T cells at 1:10. CD4+ or CD8+ T cells were sorted as naive CD45RA+ or memory CD45RO+. There are 15 residues in the CDR3. Trimming shortened V by 6 bases and J by 1 base, and 13 bases separated the two germline ends. Germline CDR1 MGHRA, CDR2 YSYEKL. The assay was immunoSEQ multiplex PCR, and TCRdb's table has in-frame clones only and misses some. The sample consists of fewer than 15,000 clones, more than 70% of them appearing once. The sequenced sample was naive CD8+ T cells from blood cultured with regulatory dendritic cells. The subset was: CD45RA+ naive T cells. This clonotype was obtained from a human donor in good health. V and J are TRBV4-1 and TRBJ1-3; D is possibly TRBD1 (5 bases). The CDR3 nucleotides are TGCGCCAGCAGGCCCGAGCAGGGATCTGGAAACACCATATATTTT. Protein product: CASRPEQGSGNTIYF.